A selection of T cell receptor beta chains follows, all from one sample in a study of response to subunit inactivated influenza vaccine. In TCRdb, the RT-PCR reads were re-called with MiXCR into one record per CDR3 protein. The profile covers about 570,000 distinct CDR3 sequences, with about 11% appearing a single time and about 9.4% taken by the ten largest. The sequencing used PBMCs from blood, collected on the day of vaccination. These receptors came from a man aged 50-59 years who received an inactivated influenza vaccine. The CDR3 runs from the conserved cysteine through the conserved F or W. The D gene is left open where the match is weak. The size entry is marked missing in some rows and otherwise reads once, few, many or a size class.

D gene: TRBD2; clone size: many; J gene: TRBJ2-3; V gene: TRBV5-1; CDR3 protein: CASRTSGPWDTQYF
D gene: TRBD2; clone size: few; J gene: TRBJ2-1; V gene: TRBV14; CDR3 protein: CASSQPLAGASYNEQFF
D gene: TRBD1; clone size: NA; J gene: TRBJ2-7; V gene: TRBV18; CDR3 protein: CASSTTGTGTIEQYF
D gene: NA; clone size: many; J gene: TRBJ1-5; V gene: TRBV5-1; CDR3 protein: CASFFGPRSIQPQHF
D gene: NA; clone size: few; J gene: TRBJ2-7; V gene: TRBV5-1; CDR3 protein: CASRPPGAGEHEQYF
D gene: NA; clone size: many; J gene: TRBJ1-2; V gene: TRBV5-1; CDR3 protein: CASSTAAPNYGYTF
D gene: TRBD1; clone size: NA; J gene: TRBJ1-4; V gene: TRBV4-1; CDR3 protein: CASSRDSSEKLFF
D gene: NA; clone size: many; J gene: TRBJ2-7; V gene: TRBV5-1; CDR3 protein: CASSLSANYEQYF
D gene: NA; clone size: few; J gene: TRBJ1-2; V gene: TRBV7-9; CDR3 protein: CASSYLPGTDNYGYTF
D gene: NA; clone size: NA; J gene: TRBJ2-7; V gene: TRBV5-1; CDR3 protein: CASSLAPGEGYAQYF
D gene: NA; clone size: NA; J gene: TRBJ2-5; V gene: TRBV28; CDR3 protein: CASSLSDQETQYF
D gene: NA; clone size: NA; J gene: TRBJ2-5; V gene: TRBV18; CDR3 protein: CASSPLQTQYF
D gene: TRBD1; clone size: NA; J gene: TRBJ1-3; V gene: TRBV3-1; CDR3 protein: CASSPGGGIGNTINF
D gene: NA; clone size: few; J gene: TRBJ2-1; V gene: TRBV5-1; CDR3 protein: CASSLRTAANEQFF
D gene: TRBD2; clone size: few; J gene: TRBJ2-1; V gene: TRBV14; CDR3 protein: CASSQGGLAAYNEQFF
D gene: TRBD2; clone size: many; J gene: TRBJ2-1; V gene: TRBV12-3/TRBV12-4; CDR3 protein: CASSFVGTSGRLSEQFF
D gene: TRBD1; clone size: few; J gene: TRBJ2-7; V gene: TRBV3-1; CDR3 protein: CASSQTWDRAHEQYF
D gene: TRBD1; clone size: few; J gene: TRBJ1-2; V gene: TRBV30; CDR3 protein: CAWSYRGLDGYTF
D gene: TRBD2; clone size: few; J gene: TRBJ2-3; V gene: TRBV4-3; CDR3 protein: CASSQVPSGSRTDTQYF
D gene: NA; clone size: NA; J gene: TRBJ2-3; V gene: TRBV12-3/TRBV12-4; CDR3 protein: CASSLVWGGLATGTQYF
D gene: NA; clone size: NA; J gene: TRBJ2-4; V gene: TRBV20-1; CDR3 protein: CSARVQGLGIQYF
D gene: TRBD1; clone size: many; J gene: TRBJ2-2; V gene: TRBV7-8; CDR3 protein: CASSMGQAITGELFF
D gene: TRBD1; clone size: few; J gene: TRBJ1-1; V gene: TRBV10-3; CDR3 protein: CAISIQGRTEAFF
D gene: NA; clone size: many; J gene: TRBJ2-7; V gene: TRBV5-1; CDR3 protein: CASSLDGSYEQYF
D gene: NA; clone size: NA; J gene: TRBJ1-1; V gene: TRBV12-3/TRBV12-4; CDR3 protein: CASTFGGKRTEAFF
D gene: TRBD1; clone size: many; J gene: TRBJ1-1; V gene: TRBV20-1; CDR3 protein: CSARPKYRGTNTEAFF
D gene: NA; clone size: few; J gene: TRBJ2-1; V gene: TRBV5-6; CDR3 protein: CASSWRTGAGQFF
D gene: TRBD2; clone size: NA; J gene: TRBJ2-7; V gene: TRBV12-3/TRBV12-4; CDR3 protein: CASSVWGGEQYF
D gene: NA; clone size: few; J gene: TRBJ1-5; V gene: TRBV7-2; CDR3 protein: CASSLEIYSNQPQHF
D gene: TRBD1; clone size: NA; J gene: TRBJ2-7; V gene: TRBV28; CDR3 protein: CASSPGQALYEQYF
D gene: TRBD2; clone size: NA; J gene: TRBJ2-1; V gene: TRBV20-1; CDR3 protein: CSASELASGSRNNEQFF
D gene: TRBD1; clone size: NA; J gene: TRBJ1-2; V gene: TRBV29-1; CDR3 protein: CSVAQGANYGYTF
D gene: TRBD1; clone size: once; J gene: TRBJ1-4; V gene: TRBV28; CDR3 protein: CASSSPGGNEKLFF
D gene: NA; clone size: few; J gene: TRBJ2-7; V gene: TRBV15; CDR3 protein: CATSFGDSYEQYF
D gene: NA; clone size: few; J gene: TRBJ1-5; V gene: TRBV20-1; CDR3 protein: CSAREWLQPQHF
D gene: TRBD2; clone size: NA; J gene: TRBJ2-1; V gene: TRBV29-1; CDR3 protein: CSVSSGFYNEQFF
D gene: NA; clone size: many; J gene: TRBJ2-3; V gene: TRBV29-1; CDR3 protein: CSGLVDSDTQYF
D gene: NA; clone size: few; J gene: TRBJ2-6; V gene: TRBV27; CDR3 protein: CASSFLGTGANVLTF